This is a list of T cell receptor beta chains from one sample in a study of PD-1 blockade in classical Hodgkin lymphoma. TCRdb's table, derived via immunoSEQ multiplex PCR, lists solely in-frame clones and lacks some. The sample carries over 35,000 clones, 86% recorded once. Material: peripheral blood mononuclear cells (PBMCs), obtained before the second cycle of nivolumab. These receptors were taken from a human donor with classical Hodgkin lymphoma. CDR3s leave out the opening cysteine and the closing phenylalanine or tryptophan. Fields, in order: clone size, V gene, J gene, CDR3 protein. Only some rows state a clone size, as once, few, many or a class for expanded clones.

.	TRBV4-1	TRBJ2-5	ASSQPLAGGETQY
.	TRBV7-8	TRBJ2-7	ASSLAPIGARIYEQY
.	TRBV19	TRBJ2-1	ASSIVTGYNEQF
.	TRBV19	TRBJ1-1	ASSIIDDTEAF
.	TRBV7-6	TRBJ2-7	ASSLGYALAGGYEQY
.	TRBV5-3	TRBJ2-1	ARSLGPRGTYNEQF
.	TRBV6-5	TRBJ1-1	ASSYREVGEAF
.	TRBV4-2	TRBJ2-7	ASSQDGGLGLASSYEQY
.	TRBV28	TRBJ1-5	ASSLTGGGQPQH
.	TRBV11-2	TRBJ2-5	ASSFPSGRETQY
once	TRBV15	TRBJ1-3	ATYPLGGNTIY
.	TRBV5-4	TRBJ2-1	ASSLGGAGAHNEQF
.	TRBV7-2	TRBJ1-2	ASSSLYGYT
once	TRBV18	TRBJ1-1	ASSPLSAGGVVYAF
.	TRBV7-2	TRBJ2-5	ASSLVSRLDRQETQY
.	TRBV6-1	TRBJ1-3	ASSEDTGHGNTIY
.	TRBV5-5	TRBJ2-2	ASSPSGSFTGELF
.	TRBV7-9	TRBJ2-2	ASSLLGNTNTGELF
.	TRBV5-1	TRBJ1-2	ASRHGTTNYGYT
.	TRBV19	TRBJ1-4	ASRDRGANEKLF